This passage covers 26 T cell receptor beta chains from one sample sequenced in a study of Ad26.COV2.S vaccination and SARS-CoV-2 variants. Treatment: roughly 20 received Ad26.COV2.S at low or high dose, single or two shots; roughly five received placebo; per-sample allocation not given. The samples were gathered on day 63 after the first injection of vaccine or placebo. TCRdb's table, derived via immunoSEQ multiplex PCR, lists solely in-frame clones and lacks some. The table shows roughly 500,000 clones, with 75% to 90% occurring only once. The specimen comprised peripheral blood, sampled in a trial of Ad26.COV2.S vaccine versus placebo. These receptors were taken from a person between 18 and 59 years old who received the Ad26.COV2.S COVID-19 vaccine or a placebo.

This chain links TRBV7-2 with TRBJ1-3, with D possibly matching TRBD1 (6 bases). Looked up from germline, CDR1 is SGHTA and CDR2 is FQGNSA. The length of the CDR3 is 15 residues. The ends were cut back, 3 bases at V and 3 bases at J, with 12 bases in the middle. CDR3 bases: TGTGCCAGCAGCTTCGGCGGGGGCGGTGGAAACACCATATATTTT. Encoded protein: CASSFGGGGGNTIYF.

The gene calls are TRBV10-1 and TRBJ1-1; D not certain. The V end was cut by 2 bases, the J end by 4 bases, with 14 bases between. CDR1 WNHNN and CDR2 SYGVQD come from the germline V gene (reference sequence). The CDR3 length is 15 residues. The DNA for the CDR3 is TGCGCCAGCAGTGAGGGAAGGGCTCGGACCACTGAAGCTTTCTTT. Translated: CASSEGRARTTEAFF.

This chain uses TRBV4-2 with TRBJ1-2; no reliable D call. CDR1 is LGHNA and CDR2 is YNFKEQ in the germline V gene. The CDR3 loop spans 14 amino acids. Trimming left V 0 bases short and J 8 bases short, with 13 bases between. The chain's CDR3 is CASSQDGVSRGYTF. The CDR3 DNA reads TGTGCCAGCAGCCAAGATGGGGTCTCTCGAGGCTACACCTTC.

This CDR3 reads CASRDTAQGIGELFF. CDR3 sequence (DNA): TGTGCCAGCAGGGACACTGCACAGGGGATCGGGGAGCTGTTTTTT. The chain joins TRBV2 to TRBJ2-2, with TRBD1 matching over 7 bases. V was clipped by 6 bases and J by 7 bases; unmatched bases: 11. The germline gives CDR1 SNHLY, CDR2 FYNNEI. There are 15 residues in the CDR3.

The genes are TRBV7-2 and TRBJ2-5; D is possibly TRBD2 (7 bases). Trimming removed 4 bases from V and 3 bases from J, with 12 bases in between. The germline V gene has CDR1 SGHTA and CDR2 FQGNSA. There are 14 residues in the CDR3. The CDR3 sequence: CASSSGRGEETQYF. As DNA, the CDR3 is TGTGCCAGCAGCTCGGGGAGGGGGGAAGAGACCCAGTACTTC.

The gene calls are TRBV9 and TRBJ2-7; D is unclear. The germline V and J ends were trimmed by 0 bases and 3 bases, with 13 bases remaining between them. This CDR3 has 15 amino acids. Germline CDR1 SGDLS, CDR2 YYNGEE. The CDR3 coding sequence is TGTGCCAGCAGCGTAGGCACCCTGGACCTCTACGAGCAGTACTTC. Translated, it gives CASSVGTLDLYEQYF. Together with reference TRBV9 and TRBJ2-7, the CDR3 gives the full variable domain: DSGVTQTPKHLITATGQRVTLRCSPRSGDLSVYWYQQSLDQGLQFLIQYYNGEERAKGNILERFSAQQFPDLHSELNLSSLELGDSALYFCASSVGTLDLYEQYFGPGTRLTVT.

The chain has TRBV12-3 or TRBV12-4 and TRBJ2-1, with a possible D match to TRBD1 (6 bases). The CDR3 has 12 residues. V was trimmed by 3 bases and J by 6 bases, leaving 6 bases between them. Here the CDR3 reads CASSLTGNEQFF. The CDR3 nucleotides are TGTGCCAGCAGTTTGACAGGCAATGAGCAGTTCTTC.

The chain employs TRBV5-1 and TRBJ2-1; 7 positions match TRBD2. In germline, CDR1 is SGHRS, CDR2 YFSETQ. The V and J ends lost 6 bases and 5 bases, in that order; junction bases with no gene match: 8. The CDR3 contains 14 residues. CDR3 residues: CASNIAGEDNEQFF. The CDR3 nucleotides read TGCGCCAGCAACATCGCGGGGGAAGACAATGAGCAGTTCTTC. The full variable domain, with the rest looked up from reference TRBV5-1 and TRBJ2-1, is KAGVTQTPRYLIKTRGQQVTLSCSPISGHRSVSWYQQTPGQGLQFLFEYFSETQRNKGNFPGRFSGRQFSNSRSEMNVSTLELGDSALYLCASNIAGEDNEQFFGPGTRLTVL.

The chain uses TRBV7-9 and TRBJ1-1; D remains unclear. V was clipped by 8 bases and J by 4 bases, with 11 bases between them. Germline loops: CDR1 SEHNR, CDR2 FQNEAQ (reference sequence). There are 12 residues in the CDR3. CDR3 residues: CASSPDGTEAFF. The CDR3 bases are TGTGCCAGCTCCCCTGACGGCACTGAAGCTTTCTTT. Looking up the rest from reference TRBV7-9 and TRBJ1-1 gives the full variable domain: DTGVSQNPRHKITKRGQNVTFRCDPISEHNRLYWYRQTLGQGPEFLTYFQNEAQLEKSRLLSDRFSAERPKGSFSTLEIQRTEQGDSAMYLCASSPDGTEAFFGQGTRLTVV.

This clone has just one count. This chain joins TRBV3-1 (or the pseudogene TRBV3-2) and TRBJ1-5; D is perhaps TRBD1 (5 bases). The germline gives CDR1 LGHDT, CDR2 YNNKEL (reference sequence). V was trimmed by 2 bases and J by 5 bases, leaving 13 bases between them. The CDR3 totals 15 residues. CDR3 in DNA: TGTGCCAGCAGCCAATTCGGGGGTTTGGATCAGCCCCAGCATTTT. Translating it yields CASSQFGGLDQPQHF.

The chain employs TRBV18 and TRBJ1-6; D remains unclear. CDR1 and CDR2 from the germline V gene are KGHSH and LQKENI. The CDR3 has 18 amino acids. V was shortened by 1 base and J by 3 bases, with 16 bases between the two germline ends. In DNA form, the CDR3 reads TGTGCCAGCTCACCACGGGCCGGTCAGCCGCTCTATAATTCACCCCTCCACTTT. Protein: CASSPRAGQPLYNSPLHF.

The chain employs TRBV5-1 and TRBJ1-2, with unresolved D. V lost 4 bases to trimming and J lost 5 bases, with 18 bases between them. Germline V gene sequence: CDR1 SGHRS, CDR2 YFSETQ. The CDR3 is made up of 15 amino acids. CDR3 residues: CASSPGEGLRYGYTF. CDR3 DNA sequence: TGCGCCAGCAGCCCCGGGGAGGGATTACGGTATGGCTACACCTTC.

The J gene is TRBJ2-3, the V gene TRBV6-2 or TRBV6-3; TRBD2 matches 12 bases. J was trimmed by 1 base and V by 6 bases; bases with no gene match: 11. This CDR3 comprises 18 residues. CDR1 and CDR2 from the germline V gene are MNHEY and SVGEGT. The chain's CDR3 is CASSFTPSGRAGTDTQYF. The CDR3 nucleotides read TGTGCCAGCAGCTTTACCCCTAGCGGGAGGGCCGGCACAGATACGCAGTATTTT.

This chain uses TRBV6-5 with TRBJ2-1; tentative D call: TRBD1 (5 bases). The V end lost 7 bases, the J end lost 5 bases, and 9 bases lay between the germline ends. Germline V lookup: CDR1 MNHEY, CDR2 SVGAGI. The CDR3 has 12 amino acids. CDR3 bases: TGTGCCAGCAAAGCAGGGCACAATGAGCAGTTCTTC. Residues: CASKAGHNEQFF.

The rearrangement links TRBV9 to TRBJ1-2; 7 bases are shared with TRBD1. Germline trimming cut 7 bases from V and 4 bases from J; bases unmatched to any gene: 7. CDR1 is SGDLS and CDR2 is YYNGEE in the germline V gene. The CDR3 is made up of 13 amino acids. CDR3 region: CASRNRGGYGYTF. CDR3 DNA sequence: TGTGCCAGCCGGAACAGGGGCGGCTATGGCTACACCTTC.

The rearrangement uses TRBV5-1 and TRBJ1-2; 8 nucleotides match TRBD1. Germline V gene sequence: CDR1 SGHRS, CDR2 YFSETQ. The V and J ends lost 0 bases and 4 bases, in that order; junction bases with no gene match: 8. The CDR3 length is 16 residues. This chain's CDR3 is CASSLDRGQGPYGYTF. CDR3 DNA sequence: TGCGCCAGCAGCTTGGACCGAGGACAGGGACCCTATGGCTACACCTTC.

The chain uses TRBV9 and TRBJ1-2; a possible D gene is TRBD1 (5 bases). In germline, CDR1 is SGDLS, CDR2 YYNGEE. With 0 bases removed from V and 7 bases from J, the gap between germline ends came to 10 bases. This CDR3 region has 13 residues. CDR3 DNA: TGTGCCAGCAGCGTAGCCGGGGCGGCTGGCTACACCTTC. This gives the protein CASSVAGAAGYTF. The full variable domain, in which reference TRBV9 and TRBJ1-2 provide the parts outside the CDR3, is DSGVTQTPKHLITATGQRVTLRCSPRSGDLSVYWYQQSLDQGLQFLIQYYNGEERAKGNILERFSAQQFPDLHSELNLSSLELGDSALYFCASSVAGAAGYTFGSGTRLTVV.

CDR3 in amino acids: CASSPNRDTYGYTF. The CDR3 DNA reads as TGCGCCAGCAGCCCAAACCGGGACACCTACGGCTACACCTTC. This sequence joins TRBV5-1 and TRBJ1-2; possibly TRBD1 for D (6 bases). The V gene lost 4 bases and the J gene lost 8 bases, with 18 bases spanning the gap. Germline CDR1 reads SGHRS; CDR2 reads YFSETQ. There are 14 residues in the CDR3.

This sequence joins TRBV3-1 (or the pseudogene TRBV3-2) and TRBJ2-3, with D possibly called TRBD1 or TRBD2 (6 bases each). CDR1 and CDR2 from the germline V gene are LGHDT and YNNKEL (reference sequence). The CDR3 loop spans 16 amino acids. V lost 4 bases and J lost 2, with 16 bases in between. The CDR3: CASSPPAGHFTDTQYF. The DNA of the CDR3 is TGTGCCAGCAGCCCGCCTGCGGGACACTTCACAGATACGCAGTATTTT.

This chain links TRBV7-2 with TRBJ2-1; no reliable D call. V was pared by 1 base and J by 9 bases, with 10 bases between. The CDR3 length is 13 residues. Germline lookup yields CDR1 SGHTA and CDR2 FQGNSA. CDR3: CASSLVIRIEQFF. The CDR3 nucleotides read TGTGCCAGCAGCTTAGTTATCAGGATTGAGCAGTTCTTC.

The gene calls are TRBV19 and TRBJ2-3, with D perhaps matching TRBD1 or TRBD2 (5 bases each). The CDR3 extends over 17 amino acids. CDR1 is LNHDA, CDR2 SQIVND, per germline (reference sequence). Trimming stripped 9 bases from V and 6 bases from J, with 28 bases between. CDR3 amino acids: CARLYPPGPAVSDTQYF. In DNA form, the CDR3 reads TGTGCCAGACTCTACCCTCCGGGGCCCGCCGTAAGTGATACGCAGTATTTT. Together with reference TRBV19 and TRBJ2-3, the CDR3 gives the full variable domain: DGGITQSPKYLFRKEGQNVTLSCEQNLNHDAMYWYRQDPGQGLRLIYYSQIVNDFQKGDIAEGYSVSREKKESFPLTVTSAQKNPTAFYLCARLYPPGPAVSDTQYFGPGTRLTVL.

This sequence joins TRBV7-2 and TRBJ2-7, with 9 bases aligning to TRBD2. CDR1 and CDR2 from the germline V gene are SGHTA and FQGNSA. With 3 bases clipped from V and 4 bases from J, the junction kept 4 bases outside the gene matches. CDR3 size: 14 residues. CDR3 coding DNA: TGTGCCAGCAGCTTTCTAGCGGGGACGTACGAGCAGTACTTC. It is translated as CASSFLAGTYEQYF.

Remarks on this clone: This specimen includes other DNA sequences encoding the same CDR3. V and J are TRBV2 and TRBJ1-1; TRBD1 might be the D (6 bases). Germline-derived CDR1 and CDR2 are SNHLY and FYNNEI. This CDR3 has 13 amino acids. The germline V and J ends were trimmed by 1 base and 5 bases, with 8 bases remaining between them. The CDR3 is CASSEEGGTEAFF. DNA of the CDR3: TGTGCCAGCAGTGAAGAGGGGGGTACTGAAGCTTTCTTT.

The chain carries TRBV28 and TRBJ1-2; no clear D. V shed 6 bases and J shed 4 bases, with 9 bases lying between them. This CDR3 is built from 12 residues. Germline V CDR1 and CDR2: MDHEN, SYDVKM. The CDR3 sequence: CASRAGGYGYTF. The CDR3 DNA reads TGTGCCAGCAGAGCGGGAGGCTATGGCTACACCTTC.

The chain uses TRBV7-8 and TRBJ1-4; 7 bases align to TRBD1. V dropped 4 bases and J dropped 6; count of bases not matched to a gene: 8. Germline CDR1 reads SGHVS; CDR2 reads FQNEAQ. The CDR3 runs to 15 residues. The CDR3 is CASSSRQGKDEKLFF. CDR3 nucleotides: TGTGCCAGCAGCTCCCGACAGGGAAAAGATGAAAAACTGTTTTTT.

This chain joins TRBV7-2 and TRBJ2-3; no firm D call. The ends were cut back, 1 base at V and 0 bases at J, with 5 bases in the middle. The CDR3 contains 14 residues. Germline CDR1 and CDR2: SGHTA and FQGNSA. The CDR3: CASSLDTSTDTQYF. For the CDR3, the DNA is TGTGCCAGCAGCTTAGATACTAGCACAGATACGCAGTATTTT.